The sample holds a few counts of the clone carrying this T cell receptor (beta chain). This specimen comes from a study of blood T cells in healthy people across ages. A second PCR, run for about 7 to 11 cycles, used a sample-barcoded 5' primer plus a J-beta primer mix. TCRdb ran MiXCR on the 5' RACE reads and lists one entry per CDR3 protein. The top ten clones hold around 13% of a sample with 700,000 to 850,000 distinct CDR3 sequences, 36% of them seen once. With 5 bases removed from V and 8 bases from J, the gap between germline ends came to 15 bases. This CDR3 contains 14 residues. The germline V gene encodes CDR1 SGHTA and CDR2 FQGNSA.

The V call is TRBV7-2, the J call TRBJ1-4; D remains ambiguous. Material: blood. The TCR originated in a man aged 18 to 30 in good health. Here the CDR3 DNA reads TGTGCCAGCAGCGACTTCCCAATGGGGGAAAAACTGTTTTTT. Its protein product is CASSDFPMGEKLFF.